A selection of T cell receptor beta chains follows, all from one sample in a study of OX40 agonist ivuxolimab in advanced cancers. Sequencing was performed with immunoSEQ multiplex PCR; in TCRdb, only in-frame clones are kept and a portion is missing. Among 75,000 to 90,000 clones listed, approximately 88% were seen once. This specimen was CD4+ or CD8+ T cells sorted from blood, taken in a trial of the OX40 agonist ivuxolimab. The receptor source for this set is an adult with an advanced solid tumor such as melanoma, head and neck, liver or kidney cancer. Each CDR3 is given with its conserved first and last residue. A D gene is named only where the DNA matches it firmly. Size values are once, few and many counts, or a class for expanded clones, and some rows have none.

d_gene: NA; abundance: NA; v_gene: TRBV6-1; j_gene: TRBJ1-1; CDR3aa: CASSKTGDTEAFF; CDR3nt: TGTGCCAGCAGTAAGACCGGGGACACTGAAGCTTTCTTT
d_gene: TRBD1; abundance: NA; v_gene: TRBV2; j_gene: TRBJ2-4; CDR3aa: CASSAGTGGLIQYF; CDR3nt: TGTGCCAGCAGTGCCGGGACAGGGGGCCTCATTCAGTACTTC
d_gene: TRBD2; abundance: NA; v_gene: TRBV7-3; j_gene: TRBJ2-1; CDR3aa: CASSRTSGAYNEQFF; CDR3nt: TGTGCCAGCAGCCGGACTAGCGGGGCCTACAATGAGCAGTTCTTC
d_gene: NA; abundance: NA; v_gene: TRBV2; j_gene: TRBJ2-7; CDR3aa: CASSLRRGYEQYF; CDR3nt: TGTGCCAGCAGCCTCCGTCGGGGCTACGAGCAGTACTTC
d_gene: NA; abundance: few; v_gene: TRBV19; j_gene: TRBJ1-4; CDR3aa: CASSRGRQLNEKLFF; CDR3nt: TGTGCCAGTAGTAGAGGACGGCAACTAAATGAAAAACTGTTTTTT
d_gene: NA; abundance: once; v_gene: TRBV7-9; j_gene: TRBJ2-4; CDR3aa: CASSLEGGIHIQYF; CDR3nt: TGTGCCAGCAGCTTAGAAGGGGGGATACACATTCAGTACTTC
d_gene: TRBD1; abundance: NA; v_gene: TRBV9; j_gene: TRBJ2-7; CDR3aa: CASSQTDRYEQYF; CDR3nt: TGTGCCAGCAGCCAAACGGACAGGTACGAGCAGTACTTC
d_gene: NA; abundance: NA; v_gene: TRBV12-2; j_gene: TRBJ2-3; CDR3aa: CASRLASTGTDTQYF; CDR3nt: TGTGCAAGTCGCTTAGCCTCGACAGGGACAGATACGCAGTATTTT
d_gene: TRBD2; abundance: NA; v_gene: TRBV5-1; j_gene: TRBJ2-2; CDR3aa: CASSRTSGDTGELFF; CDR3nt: TGCGCCAGCAGCCGGACTAGCGGGGACACCGGGGAGCTGTTTTTT
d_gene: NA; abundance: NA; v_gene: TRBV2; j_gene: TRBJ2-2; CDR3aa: CASSGWGTGELFF; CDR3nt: TGTGCCAGCAGTGGGTGGGGAACCGGGGAGCTGTTTTTT
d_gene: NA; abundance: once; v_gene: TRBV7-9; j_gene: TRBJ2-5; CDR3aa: CASSLDYETQYF; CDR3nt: TGTGCCAGCAGCTTAGACTACGAGACCCAGTACTTC
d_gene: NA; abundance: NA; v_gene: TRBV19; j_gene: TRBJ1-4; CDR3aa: CASSAGRATNEKLFF; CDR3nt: TGTGCCAGTAGTGCGGGCCGTGCAACTAATGAAAAACTGTTTTTT
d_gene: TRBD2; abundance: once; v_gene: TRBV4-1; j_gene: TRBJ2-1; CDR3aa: CASSRLAGVRNEQFF; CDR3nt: TGCGCCAGCAGCCGACTAGCGGGAGTACGTAATGAGCAGTTCTTC
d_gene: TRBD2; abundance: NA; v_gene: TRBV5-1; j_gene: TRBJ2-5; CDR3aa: CASSLEPSGQETQYF; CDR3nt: TGCGCCAGCAGCTTGGAGCCTAGCGGGCAAGAGACCCAGTACTTC
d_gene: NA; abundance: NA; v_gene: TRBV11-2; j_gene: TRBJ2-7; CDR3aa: CASSLGGESSYEQYF; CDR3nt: TGTGCCAGCAGCTTAGGAGGGGAGAGCTCCTACGAGCAGTACTTC
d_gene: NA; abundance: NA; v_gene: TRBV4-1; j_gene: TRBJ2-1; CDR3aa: CASSQVGGGSYNEQFF; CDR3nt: TGCGCCAGCAGCCAGGTCGGAGGGGGCTCCTACAATGAGCAGTTCTTC
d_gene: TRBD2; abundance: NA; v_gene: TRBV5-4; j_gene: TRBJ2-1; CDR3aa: CASSHPPLAGAYNEQFF; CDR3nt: TGTGCCAGCAGCCATCCCCCACTAGCGGGAGCGTACAATGAGCAGTTCTTC
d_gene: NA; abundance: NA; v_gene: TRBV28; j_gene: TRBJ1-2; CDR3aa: CASSLGSGARGYTF; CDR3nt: TGTGCCAGCAGTTTAGGTTCGGGGGCTAGAGGCTACACCTTC
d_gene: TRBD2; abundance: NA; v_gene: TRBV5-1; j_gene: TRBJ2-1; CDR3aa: CASGEQGGASGYNEQFF; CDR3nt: TGCGCCAGCGGGGAACAAGGCGGGGCTAGCGGGTACAATGAGCAGTTCTTC
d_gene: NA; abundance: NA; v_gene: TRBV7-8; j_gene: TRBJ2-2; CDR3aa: CASSWGGNTGELFF; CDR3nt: TGTGCCAGCTCCTGGGGGGGCAACACCGGGGAGCTGTTTTTT
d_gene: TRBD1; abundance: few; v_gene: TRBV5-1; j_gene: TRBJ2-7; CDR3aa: CASSSLSQGAAREQYF; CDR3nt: TGCGCCAGCAGCTCGTTATCACAGGGGGCGGCTAGGGAGCAGTACTTC
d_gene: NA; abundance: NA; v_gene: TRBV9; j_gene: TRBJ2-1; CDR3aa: CASSVSGTSYNEQFF; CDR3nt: TGTGCCAGCAGCGTTTCAGGGACCTCCTACAATGAGCAGTTCTTC
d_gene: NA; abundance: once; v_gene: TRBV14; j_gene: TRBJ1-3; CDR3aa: CASSQVEGWNTIYF; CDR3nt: TGTGCCAGCAGCCAAGTTGAAGGGTGGAACACCATATATTTT
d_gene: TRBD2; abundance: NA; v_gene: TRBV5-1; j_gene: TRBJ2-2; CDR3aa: CASSLFGRSPRGELFF; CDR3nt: TGCGCCAGCAGCTTGTTCGGGAGGTCACCCCGAGGGGAGCTGTTTTTT
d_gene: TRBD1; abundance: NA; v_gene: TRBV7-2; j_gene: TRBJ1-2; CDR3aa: CASSLVPGQGGYGYTF; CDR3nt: TGTGCCAGCAGCTTAGTGCCGGGACAGGGAGGGTATGGCTACACCTTC
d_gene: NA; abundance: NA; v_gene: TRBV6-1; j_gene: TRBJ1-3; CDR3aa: CASSRGSPGNTIYF; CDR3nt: TGTGCCAGCAGTAGGGGGAGCCCTGGAAACACCATATATTTT
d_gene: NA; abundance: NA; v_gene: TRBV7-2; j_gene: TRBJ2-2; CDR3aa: CASSLERDRELFF; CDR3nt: TGTGCCAGCAGCTTAGAAAGGGACCGGGAGCTGTTTTTT
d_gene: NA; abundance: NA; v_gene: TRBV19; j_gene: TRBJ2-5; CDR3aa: CASSGRTRGETQYF; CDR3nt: TGTGCCAGTAGTGGCCGGACAAGAGGAGAGACCCAGTACTTC
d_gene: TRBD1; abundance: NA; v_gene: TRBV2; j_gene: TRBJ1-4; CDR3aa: CASHRGQGEKLFF; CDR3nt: TGTGCCAGCCACAGGGGGCAAGGGGAAAAACTGTTTTTT
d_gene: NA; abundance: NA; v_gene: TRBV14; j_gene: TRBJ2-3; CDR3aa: CASSQLFLGGVYTDTQYF; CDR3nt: TGTGCCAGCAGTCAGCTATTTCTCGGGGGCGTTTACACAGATACGCAGTATTTT
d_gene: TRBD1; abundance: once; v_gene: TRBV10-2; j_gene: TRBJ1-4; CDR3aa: CASRSPSGQGSEKLFF; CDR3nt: TGCGCCAGCAGGTCCCCGTCGGGACAGGGATCTGAAAAACTGTTTTTT
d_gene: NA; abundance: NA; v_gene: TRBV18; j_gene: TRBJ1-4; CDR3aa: CASSTGPNEKLFF; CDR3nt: TGTGCCAGCTCGACAGGACCTAATGAAAAACTGTTTTTT
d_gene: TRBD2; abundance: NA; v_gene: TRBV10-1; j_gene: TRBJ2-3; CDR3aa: CASSEAGLAGVKDTQYF; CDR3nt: TGCGCCAGCAGTGAGGCGGGACTAGCGGGAGTGAAAGATACGCAGTATTTT
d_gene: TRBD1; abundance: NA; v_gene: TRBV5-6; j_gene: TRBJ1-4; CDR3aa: CASSLGGQGGEKLFF; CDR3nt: TGTGCCAGCAGCTTGGGGGGACAGGGAGGAGAAAAACTGTTTTTT
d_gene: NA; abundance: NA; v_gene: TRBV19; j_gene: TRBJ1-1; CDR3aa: CASSIRSAGTEAFF; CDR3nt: TGTGCCAGTAGTATTCGGTCCGCAGGAACTGAAGCTTTCTTT
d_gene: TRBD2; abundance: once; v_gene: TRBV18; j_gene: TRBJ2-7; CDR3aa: CASSPGPSGRKQYF; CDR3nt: TGTGCCAGCTCACCCGGGCCTAGCGGGAGGAAGCAGTACTTC
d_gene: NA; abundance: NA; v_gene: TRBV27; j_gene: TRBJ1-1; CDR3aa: CASSLNSRNTEAFF; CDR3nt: TGTGCCAGCAGTTTAAATTCACGGAACACTGAAGCTTTCTTT
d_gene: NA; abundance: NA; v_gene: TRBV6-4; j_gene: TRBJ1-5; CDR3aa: CASSATGNQPQHF; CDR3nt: TGTGCCAGCAGTGCTACAGGGAATCAGCCCCAGCATTTT
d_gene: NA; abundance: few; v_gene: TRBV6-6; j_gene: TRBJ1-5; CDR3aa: CASTPEGGGQPQHF; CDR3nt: TGTGCCAGCACACCCGAAGGGGGAGGCCAGCCCCAGCATTTT
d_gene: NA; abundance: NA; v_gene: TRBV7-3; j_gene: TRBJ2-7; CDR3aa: CASSLLGQAEQYF; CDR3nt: TGTGCCAGCAGCTTATTGGGACAAGCGGAGCAGTACTTC
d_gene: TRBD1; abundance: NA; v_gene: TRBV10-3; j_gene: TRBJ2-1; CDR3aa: CAISEMGQGLNEQFF; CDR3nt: TGTGCCATCAGTGAAATGGGACAGGGTCTCAATGAGCAGTTCTTC
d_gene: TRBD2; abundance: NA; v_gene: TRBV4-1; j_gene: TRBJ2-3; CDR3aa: CASSQDRGLAGAPSTDTQYF; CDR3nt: TGCGCCAGCAGCCAAGATCGGGGACTAGCGGGAGCCCCTAGCACAGATACGCAGTATTTT
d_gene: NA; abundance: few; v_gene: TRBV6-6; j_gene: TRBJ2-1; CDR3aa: CASSYWGGQVDEQFF; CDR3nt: TGTGCCAGCAGTTACTGGGGGGGCCAAGTCGATGAGCAGTTCTTC
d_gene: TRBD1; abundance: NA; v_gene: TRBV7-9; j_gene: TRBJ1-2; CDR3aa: CASSFGDRRGGYTF; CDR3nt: TGTGCCAGCAGCTTCGGGGACAGGCGGGGTGGCTACACCTTC
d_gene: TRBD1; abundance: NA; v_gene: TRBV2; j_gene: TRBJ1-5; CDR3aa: CASRAGTVSNQPQHF; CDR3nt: TGTGCCAGCAGGGCCGGGACAGTTAGCAATCAGCCCCAGCATTTT
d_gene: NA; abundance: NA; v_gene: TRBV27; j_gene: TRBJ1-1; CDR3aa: CASSLEAPRGYTEAFF; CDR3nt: TGTGCCAGCAGTTTAGAGGCCCCCCGAGGGTACACTGAAGCTTTCTTT
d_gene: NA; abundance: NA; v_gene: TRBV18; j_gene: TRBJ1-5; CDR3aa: CASSLTGPNQPQHF; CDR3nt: TGTGCCAGCTCACTAACAGGGCCCAATCAGCCCCAGCATTTT
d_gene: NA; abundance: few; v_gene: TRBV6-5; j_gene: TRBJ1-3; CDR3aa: CASSALGGNTIYF; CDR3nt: TGTGCCAGCAGTGCTCTAGGGGGAAACACCATATATTTT
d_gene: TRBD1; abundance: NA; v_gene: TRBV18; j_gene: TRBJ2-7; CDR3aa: CASSPDRESREQYF; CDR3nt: TGTGCCAGCTCACCGGACAGGGAATCGAGGGAGCAGTACTTC
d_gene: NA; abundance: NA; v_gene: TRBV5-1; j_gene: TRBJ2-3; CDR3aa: CASSLVEGADTQYF; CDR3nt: TGCGCCAGCAGCTTGGTAGAGGGGGCAGATACGCAGTATTTT
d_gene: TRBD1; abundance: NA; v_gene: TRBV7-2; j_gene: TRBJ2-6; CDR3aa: CASSHRGTISGANVLTF; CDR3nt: TGTGCCAGCAGCCACAGGGGTACTATCTCTGGGGCCAACGTCCTGACTTTC